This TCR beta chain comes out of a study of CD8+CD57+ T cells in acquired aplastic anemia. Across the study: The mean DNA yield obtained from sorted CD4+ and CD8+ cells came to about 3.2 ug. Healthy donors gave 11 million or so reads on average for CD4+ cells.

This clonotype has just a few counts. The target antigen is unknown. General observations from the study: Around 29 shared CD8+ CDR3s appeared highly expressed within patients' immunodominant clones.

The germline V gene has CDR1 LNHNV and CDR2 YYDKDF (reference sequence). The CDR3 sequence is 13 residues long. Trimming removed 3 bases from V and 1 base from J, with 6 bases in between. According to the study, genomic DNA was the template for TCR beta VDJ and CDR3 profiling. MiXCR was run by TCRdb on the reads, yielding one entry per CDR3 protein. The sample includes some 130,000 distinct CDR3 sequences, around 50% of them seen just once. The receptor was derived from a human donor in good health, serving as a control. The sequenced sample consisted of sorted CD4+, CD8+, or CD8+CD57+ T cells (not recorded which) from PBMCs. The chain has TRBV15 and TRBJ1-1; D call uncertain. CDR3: CATSRRSNTEAFF. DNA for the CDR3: TGTGCCACCAGCAGGAGGTCGAACACTGAAGCTTTCTTT.